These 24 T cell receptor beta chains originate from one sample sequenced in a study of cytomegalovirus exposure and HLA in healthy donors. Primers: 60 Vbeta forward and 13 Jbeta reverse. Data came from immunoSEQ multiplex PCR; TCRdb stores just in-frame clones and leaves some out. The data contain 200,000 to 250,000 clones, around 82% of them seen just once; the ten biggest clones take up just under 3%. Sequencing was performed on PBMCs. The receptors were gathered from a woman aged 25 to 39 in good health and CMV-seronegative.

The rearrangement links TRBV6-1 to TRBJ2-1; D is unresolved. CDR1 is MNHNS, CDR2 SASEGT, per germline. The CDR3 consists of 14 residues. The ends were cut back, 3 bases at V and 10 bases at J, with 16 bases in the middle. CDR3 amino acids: CASSEVPGFGEQFF. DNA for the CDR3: TGTGCCAGCAGTGAGGTTCCGGGTTTTGGAGAGCAGTTCTTC.

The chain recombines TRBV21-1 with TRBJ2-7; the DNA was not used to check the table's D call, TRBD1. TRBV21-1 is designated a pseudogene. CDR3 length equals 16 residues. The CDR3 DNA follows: TGTGCCAGCAGCAAAGAGGGGGCCAGGGCAGCCTACGAGCAGTACTTC. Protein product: CASSKEGARAAYEQYF.

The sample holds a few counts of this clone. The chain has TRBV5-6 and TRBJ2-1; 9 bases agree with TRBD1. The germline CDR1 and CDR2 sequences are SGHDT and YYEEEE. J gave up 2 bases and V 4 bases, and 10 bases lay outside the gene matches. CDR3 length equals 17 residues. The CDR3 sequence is CASSTDRDRDTYNEQFF. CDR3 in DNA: TGTGCCAGCAGCACTGACCGGGACAGGGACACCTACAATGAGCAGTTCTTC.

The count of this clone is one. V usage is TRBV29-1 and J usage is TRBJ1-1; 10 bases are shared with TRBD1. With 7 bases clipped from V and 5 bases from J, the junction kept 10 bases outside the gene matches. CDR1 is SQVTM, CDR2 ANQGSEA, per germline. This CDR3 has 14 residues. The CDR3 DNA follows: TGCAGCGGGCAACGGGACAGGGGAAGGACTGAAGCTTTCTTT. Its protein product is CSGQRDRGRTEAFF.

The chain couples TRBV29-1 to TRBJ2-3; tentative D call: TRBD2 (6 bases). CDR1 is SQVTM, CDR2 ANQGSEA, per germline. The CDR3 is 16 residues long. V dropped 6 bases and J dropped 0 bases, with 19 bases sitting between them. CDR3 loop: CSVEGISGTSTDTQYF. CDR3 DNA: TGCAGCGTGGAGGGTATTTCAGGGACTAGCACAGATACGCAGTATTTT.

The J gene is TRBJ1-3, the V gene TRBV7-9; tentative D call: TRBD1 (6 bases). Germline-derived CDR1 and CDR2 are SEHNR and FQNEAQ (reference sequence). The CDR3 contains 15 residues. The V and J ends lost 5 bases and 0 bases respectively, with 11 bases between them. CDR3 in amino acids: CASSPVQGSGNTIYF. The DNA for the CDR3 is TGTGCCAGCAGCCCGGTACAGGGCTCTGGAAACACCATATATTTT.

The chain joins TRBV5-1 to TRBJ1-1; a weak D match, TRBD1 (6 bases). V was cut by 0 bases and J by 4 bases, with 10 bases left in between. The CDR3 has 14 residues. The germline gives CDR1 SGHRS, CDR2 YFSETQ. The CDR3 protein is CASSLGGQITEAFF. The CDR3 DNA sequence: TGCGCCAGCAGCTTGGGAGGACAGATCACTGAAGCTTTCTTT.

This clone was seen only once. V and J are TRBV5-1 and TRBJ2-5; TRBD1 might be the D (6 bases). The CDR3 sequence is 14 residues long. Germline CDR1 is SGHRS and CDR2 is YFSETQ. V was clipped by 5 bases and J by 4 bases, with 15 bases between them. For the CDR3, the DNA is TGCGCCAGCAGTACTACAGGGTTGGTAGAGACCCAGTACTTC. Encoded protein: CASSTTGLVETQYF.

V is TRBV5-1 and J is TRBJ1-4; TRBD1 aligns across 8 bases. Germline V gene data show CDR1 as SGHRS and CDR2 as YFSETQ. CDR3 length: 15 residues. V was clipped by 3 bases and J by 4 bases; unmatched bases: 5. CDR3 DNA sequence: TGCGCCAGCAGCTCACAGGGGGAAGGTAATGAAAAACTGTTTTTT. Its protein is CASSSQGEGNEKLFF. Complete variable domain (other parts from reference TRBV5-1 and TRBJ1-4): KAGVTQTPRYLIKTRGQQVTLSCSPISGHRSVSWYQQTPGQGLQFLFEYFSETQRNKGNFPGRFSGRQFSNSRSEMNVSTLELGDSALYLCASSSQGEGNEKLFFGSGTQLSVL.

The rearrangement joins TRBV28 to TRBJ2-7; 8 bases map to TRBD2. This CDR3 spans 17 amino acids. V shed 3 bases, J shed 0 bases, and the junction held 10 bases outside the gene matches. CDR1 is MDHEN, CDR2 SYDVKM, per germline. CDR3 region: CASSFALAGLSSYEQYF. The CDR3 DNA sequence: TGTGCCAGCAGTTTCGCCCTAGCGGGCTTGAGCTCCTACGAGCAGTACTTC.

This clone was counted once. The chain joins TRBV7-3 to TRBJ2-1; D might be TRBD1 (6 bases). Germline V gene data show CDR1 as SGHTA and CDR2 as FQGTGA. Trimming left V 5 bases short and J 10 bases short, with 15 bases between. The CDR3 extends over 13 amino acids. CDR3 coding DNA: TGTGCCAGCAGCCCGCATCAGGGGACCGAGCAGTTCTTC. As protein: CASSPHQGTEQFF. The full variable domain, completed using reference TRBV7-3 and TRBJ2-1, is GAGVSQTPSNKVTEKGKYVELRCDPISGHTALYWYRQSLGQGPEFLIYFQGTGAADDSGLPNDRFFAVRPEGSVSTLKIQRTERGDSAVYLCASSPHQGTEQFFGPGTRLTVL.

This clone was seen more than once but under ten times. CDR3 in amino acids: CASSLRSSGTDTQYF. In DNA, the CDR3 is TGTGCCAGCAGCTTAAGGTCCAGCGGCACAGATACGCAGTATTTT. The gene calls are TRBV7-9 and TRBJ2-3; no definite D call. The CDR3 is 15 residues long. CDR1 and CDR2 (germline): SEHNR, FQNEAQ (reference sequence). Trimming removed 2 bases from V and 1 base from J, with 10 bases in between.

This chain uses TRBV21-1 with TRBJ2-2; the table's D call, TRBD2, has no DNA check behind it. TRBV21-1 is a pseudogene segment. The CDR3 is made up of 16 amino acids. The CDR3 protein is CASSKGQRVNTGELFF. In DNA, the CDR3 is TGTGCCAGCAGCAAAGGGCAGAGGGTAAACACCGGGGAGCTGTTTTTT.

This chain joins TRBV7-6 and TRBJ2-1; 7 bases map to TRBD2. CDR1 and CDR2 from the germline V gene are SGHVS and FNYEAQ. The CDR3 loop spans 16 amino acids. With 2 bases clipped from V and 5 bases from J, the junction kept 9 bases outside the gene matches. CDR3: CASSLKWLADDNEQFF. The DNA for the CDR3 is TGTGCCAGCAGCTTAAAGTGGCTAGCGGATGACAATGAGCAGTTCTTC.

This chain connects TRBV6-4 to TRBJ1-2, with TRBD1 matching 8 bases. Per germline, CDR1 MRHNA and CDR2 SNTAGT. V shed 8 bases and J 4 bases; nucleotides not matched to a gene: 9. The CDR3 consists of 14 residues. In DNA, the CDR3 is TGTGCCAGCTCCGAGGGTCAGGGGGCCTATGGCTACACCTTC. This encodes CASSEGQGAYGYTF.

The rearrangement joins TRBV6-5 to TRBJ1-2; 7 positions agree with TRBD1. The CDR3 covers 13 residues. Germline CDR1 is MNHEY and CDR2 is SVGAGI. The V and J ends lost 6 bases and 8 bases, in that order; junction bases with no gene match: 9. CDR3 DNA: TGTGCCAGCAGCACCGGACAGGAATACGGCTACACCTTC. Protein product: CASSTGQEYGYTF.

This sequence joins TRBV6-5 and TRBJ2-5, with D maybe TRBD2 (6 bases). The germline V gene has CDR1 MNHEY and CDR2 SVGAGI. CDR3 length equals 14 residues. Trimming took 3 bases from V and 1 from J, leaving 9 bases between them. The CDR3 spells CASSYFGGQETQYF. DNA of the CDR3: TGTGCCAGCAGTTATTTCGGGGGCCAAGAGACCCAGTACTTC.

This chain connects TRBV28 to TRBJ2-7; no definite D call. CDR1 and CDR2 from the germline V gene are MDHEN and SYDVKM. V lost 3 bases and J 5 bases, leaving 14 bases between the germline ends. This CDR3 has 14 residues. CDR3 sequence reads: CASSFPLQVHEQYF. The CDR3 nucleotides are TGTGCCAGCAGTTTTCCTCTGCAGGTCCACGAGCAGTACTTC.

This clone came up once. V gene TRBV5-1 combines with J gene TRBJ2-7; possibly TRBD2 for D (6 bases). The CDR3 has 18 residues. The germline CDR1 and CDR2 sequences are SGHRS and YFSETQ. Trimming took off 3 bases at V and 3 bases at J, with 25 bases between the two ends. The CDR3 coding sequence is TGCGCCAGCAGCTGGTTAGCCCCAGCGGGCCCGTCGCGCTACGAGCAGTACTTC. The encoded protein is CASSWLAPAGPSRYEQYF.

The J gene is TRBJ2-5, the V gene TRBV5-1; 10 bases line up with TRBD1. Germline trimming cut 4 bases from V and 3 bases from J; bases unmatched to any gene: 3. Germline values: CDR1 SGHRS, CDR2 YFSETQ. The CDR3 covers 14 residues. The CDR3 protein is CASSTGQGEETQYF. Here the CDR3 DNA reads TGCGCCAGCAGCACCGGACAGGGGGAAGAGACCCAGTACTTC.

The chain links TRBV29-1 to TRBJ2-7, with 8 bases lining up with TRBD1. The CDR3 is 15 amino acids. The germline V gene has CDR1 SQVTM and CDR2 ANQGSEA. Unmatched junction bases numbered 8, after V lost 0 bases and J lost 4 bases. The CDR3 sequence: CSVEDSAGGDYEQYF. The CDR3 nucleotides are TGCAGCGTTGAAGATTCCGCAGGGGGCGATTACGAGCAGTACTTC.

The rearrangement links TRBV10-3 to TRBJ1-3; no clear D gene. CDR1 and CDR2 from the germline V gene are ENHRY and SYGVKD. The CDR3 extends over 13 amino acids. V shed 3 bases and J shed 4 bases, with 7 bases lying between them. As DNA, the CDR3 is TGTGCCATCAGTGAATCCCCAGGAAACACCATATATTTT. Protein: CAISESPGNTIYF.

Here the CDR3 reads CASRLEVGRVLNYGYTF. The CDR3 DNA reads TGTGCAAGTCGCTTAGAGGTGGGGAGGGTCCTCAACTATGGCTACACCTTC. The rearrangement links TRBV12-2 to TRBJ1-2. TRBV12-2 is designated a pseudogene. This CDR3 contains 17 residues.

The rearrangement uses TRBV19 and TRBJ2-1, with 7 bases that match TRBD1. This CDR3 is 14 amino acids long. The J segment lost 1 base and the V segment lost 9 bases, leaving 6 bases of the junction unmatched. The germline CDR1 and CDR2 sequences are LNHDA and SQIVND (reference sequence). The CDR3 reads CASSLQGSYNEQFF. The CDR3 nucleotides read TGTGCCAGCTCTTTACAGGGGTCCTACAATGAGCAGTTCTTC.